This TCR beta chain was identified in a study of neurological immune-mediated disorders. Study at large: Of roughly 34 multiple sclerosis patients, some 31 were relapsing-remitting and 3 secondary progressive.

General study points: TCR clonal expansion peaked in HTLV-1-associated myelopathy patients and was lowest in multiple sclerosis patients.

This clonotype was counted at least ten times. Its antigen is unidentified. Via MiXCR, TCRdb re-called the 5' RACE reads, giving one row per CDR3 protein. The sample has approximately 70,000 distinct CDR3 sequences; about 5.1% are singletons. The ends were cut back, 1 base at V and 0 bases at J, with 9 bases in the middle. CDR3 length equals 16 residues. Germline V CDR1 and CDR2: SGHVS, FNYEAQ. This sequence joins TRBV7-6 and TRBJ1-4; D gene ambiguous. Material for sequencing was PBMCs. This clonotype was sampled from a woman between 70 and 85 years old with multiple sclerosis. DNA for the CDR3: TGTGCCAGCAGCTTAGTCCTAGGAGCAACTAATGAAAAACTGTTTTTT. It is translated as CASSLVLGATNEKLFF.